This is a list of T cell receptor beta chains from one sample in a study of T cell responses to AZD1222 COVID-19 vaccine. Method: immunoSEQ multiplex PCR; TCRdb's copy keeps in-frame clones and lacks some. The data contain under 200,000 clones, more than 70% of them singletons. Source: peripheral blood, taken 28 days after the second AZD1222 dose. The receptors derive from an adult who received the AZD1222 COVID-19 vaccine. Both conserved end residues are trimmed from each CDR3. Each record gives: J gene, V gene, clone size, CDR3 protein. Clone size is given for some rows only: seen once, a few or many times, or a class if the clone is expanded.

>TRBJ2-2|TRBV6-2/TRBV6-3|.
ASSYGVPGELF
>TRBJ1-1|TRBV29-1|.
SVGQGAWNTEAF
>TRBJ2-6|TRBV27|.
ASSLFRGWEDSGANVLT
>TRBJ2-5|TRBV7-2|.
ASSQTGGGETQY
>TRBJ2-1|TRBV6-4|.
ASSDSLKRDYNEQF
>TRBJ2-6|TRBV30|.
ACNIGGPGANVLT
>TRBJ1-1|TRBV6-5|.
ASMGGNTEAF
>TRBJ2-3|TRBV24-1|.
ATSPFGLAGGTDTQY
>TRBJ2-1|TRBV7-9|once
ASSSSSAQQF
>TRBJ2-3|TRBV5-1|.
ASSLAGDGDTQY
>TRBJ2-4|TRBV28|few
ASNQGRPAIQY
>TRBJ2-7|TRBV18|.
ASSPTGDYEQY
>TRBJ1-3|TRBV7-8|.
ASSLGEGTGNTIY
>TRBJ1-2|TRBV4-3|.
ASSQEPLGDRYGYT
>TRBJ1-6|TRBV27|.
ASSLPGAGNSPLH
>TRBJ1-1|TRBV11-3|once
ASSSTGMTEAF
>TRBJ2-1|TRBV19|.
ASSPPAISYNEQF
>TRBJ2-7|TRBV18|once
ASSPNDPGQGAYEQY
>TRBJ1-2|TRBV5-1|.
ASSTTGRVNGYT
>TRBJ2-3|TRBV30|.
AWSRDRTDTQY
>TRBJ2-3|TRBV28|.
ASSFVGGPSTDTQY
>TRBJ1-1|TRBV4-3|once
ASSQDGRLTEAF
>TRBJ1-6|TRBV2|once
ASRGWTGGSYNSPLH
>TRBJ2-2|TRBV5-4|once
ASSLPTGANTGELF